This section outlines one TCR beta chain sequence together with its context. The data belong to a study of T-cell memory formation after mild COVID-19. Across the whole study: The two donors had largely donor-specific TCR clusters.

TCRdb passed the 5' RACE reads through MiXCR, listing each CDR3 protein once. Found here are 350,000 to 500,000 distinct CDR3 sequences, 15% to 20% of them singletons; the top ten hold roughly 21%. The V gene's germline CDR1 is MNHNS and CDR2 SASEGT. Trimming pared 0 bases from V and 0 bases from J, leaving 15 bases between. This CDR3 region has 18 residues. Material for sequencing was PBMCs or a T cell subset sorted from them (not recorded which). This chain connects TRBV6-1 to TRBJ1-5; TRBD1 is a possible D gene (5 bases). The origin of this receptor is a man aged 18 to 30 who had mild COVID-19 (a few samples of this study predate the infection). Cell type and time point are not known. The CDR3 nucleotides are TGTGCCAGCAGTGAAGCGAGGGGAGGGCGGAATAGCAATCAGCCCCAGCATTTT. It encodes CASSEARGGRNSNQPQHF.